Reported below is one TCR beta chain. This sample was taken from a study of blood T cell repertoires in COVID-19. Study-level information: Sites across the United States, Italy and Spain contributed samples from acute and convalescent COVID-19. The cDNA or gDNA used as material had been derived from T cells, B-cell-depleted T cells, or PBMCs.

Measured with immunoSEQ multiplex PCR; TCRdb has only the in-frame clones, and not every one. The table shows 390,000 or so clones, with around 83% occurring only once. Trimming took 6 bases from V and 0 from J, leaving 12 bases between them. The CDR3 length is 15 residues. CDR1 and CDR2 from the germline V gene are MNHEY and SVGAGI. The rearrangement uses TRBV6-5 and TRBJ1-5; D ambiguous. The sample was PBMCs or T cells enriched from blood (not recorded which). This sequence was found in a woman in her fifties or sixties who had recovered from COVID-19. CDR3: CASRIRTYSNQPQHF. The DNA for the CDR3 is TGTGCCAGCAGGATTAGGACTTATAGCAATCAGCCCCAGCATTTT.